This entry lists 32 T cell receptor beta chains sequenced from one sample in a study of vaccination effects on CD4 cells after COVID-19. Measured with immunoSEQ multiplex PCR; TCRdb has only the in-frame clones, and not every one. The sample holds 25,000 to 35,000 clones, more than 60% seen once. ViraFEST assay sequencing came after antigen-specific CD4+ T cells were expanded with viral peptide pools. Upon completion of around ten days in culture, CD4+ T cells were isolated. Each vaccine recipient was nucleocapsid antibody negative and had no prior SARS-CoV-2 infection. The antigens of these receptors remain unknown. Sample: CD4+ T cells from PBMCs cultured with SARS-CoV-2 spike peptides, taken before COVID-19 vaccination. The receptors shown here come from a human donor who received a COVID-19 vaccine.

This clone was seen only a few times. The CDR3 region is CSAHRGSASTFF. The DNA of the CDR3 is TGCAGCGCCCACAGGGGATCAGCCTCGACTTTCTTT. This chain joins TRBV29-1 and TRBJ1-1; 7 bases map to TRBD1. J was trimmed by 12 bases and V by 7 bases; bases with no gene match: 14. Germline assignment: CDR1 SQVTM and CDR2 ANQGSEA. The CDR3 has 12 residues.

The chain uses TRBV18 and TRBJ2-2; maybe TRBD1 (5 bases). Deletions cut 6 bases from V and 2 bases from J, with 13 bases between. This CDR3 has 15 amino acids. CDR1 and CDR2 (germline): KGHSH, LQKENI. CDR3 coding DNA: TGTGCCAGCTCCCTAGACAGCCTCAACACCGGGGAGCTGTTTTTT. Translating gives CASSLDSLNTGELFF.

The table lists this clone with a count of one. J is TRBJ2-7 and V is TRBV18, with D uncertain. The ends were cut back, 2 bases at V and 4 bases at J, with 9 bases in the middle. The CDR3 contains 13 residues. CDR1 is KGHSH, CDR2 LQKENI, per germline. The CDR3 spells CASSPMGRYEQYF. The CDR3 nucleotides are TGTGCCAGCTCACCAATGGGAAGGTACGAGCAGTACTTC.

The V gene is TRBV6-5, the J gene TRBJ1-2, with D possibly being TRBD1 (6 bases). Trimming took 8 bases from V and 5 from J, leaving 21 bases between them. Per the germline V gene, CDR1 is MNHEY and CDR2 is SVGAGI. This CDR3 comprises 15 residues. The CDR3: CASWGRGASTYGYTF. The CDR3 region has the DNA TGTGCCAGCTGGGGGCGGGGAGCTTCAACTTATGGCTACACCTTC.

This chain uses TRBV19 with TRBJ1-3, with 8 bases lining up with TRBD1. Losses at the gene ends were 5 bases for V and 1 base for J; bases not matched to a gene: 7. Germline V gene data show CDR1 as LNHDA and CDR2 as SQIVND (reference sequence). The CDR3 sequence is 16 residues long. CDR3 residues: CASSSPRGRSGNTIYF. In DNA, the CDR3 is TGTGCCAGTAGTTCACCCAGGGGGCGATCTGGAAACACCATATATTTT.

This clone came up once. One end of the junction varies from germline; a read error may be responsible. CDR3 amino acids: CASSLATELGTQYF. The CDR3 nucleotides read TGTGCCAGCAGTTTAGCGACAGAGCTGGGGACCCAGTACTTC. This chain links TRBV7-9 with TRBJ2-5; D is tentatively TRBD1 or TRBD2 (5 bases each). The CDR3 contains 14 residues. Germline V lookup: CDR1 SEHNR, CDR2 FQNEAQ (reference sequence).

V and J are TRBV28 and TRBJ1-3, with 7 bases identical to TRBD1. The V segment lost 6 bases and the J segment 2 bases; nucleotides outside the gene matches: 13. CDR3 length: 17 amino acids. Germline values: CDR1 MDHEN, CDR2 SYDVKM. CDR3 DNA: TGTGCCAGCAGCGCCCTTGGGACAGTTTTGACTGGAAACACCATATATTTT. Protein sequence: CASSALGTVLTGNTIYF.

The chain employs TRBV29-1 and TRBJ1-1, with 9 bases aligning to TRBD1. The CDR3 loop spans 16 amino acids. The V gene's germline CDR1 is SQVTM and CDR2 ANQGSEA. Unmatched junction bases numbered 13, after V lost 8 bases and J lost 0 bases. CDR3 protein: CSISGTGFSMNTEAFF. Here the CDR3 DNA reads TGCAGCATCTCCGGGACAGGGTTTAGCATGAACACTGAAGCTTTCTTT.

The chain joins TRBV2 to TRBJ1-1; unclear D gene. CDR3 length equals 12 residues. Germline values: CDR1 SNHLY, CDR2 FYNNEI. Between the trimmed V and J ends, which lost 4 bases and 4 bases, there was a span of 7 bases. The CDR3 region has the DNA TGTGCCAGCAGTGTAGCATTCACTGAAGCTTTCTTT. This gives the protein CASSVAFTEAFF.

V usage is TRBV5-3 and J usage is TRBJ2-2; the D call may be TRBD1 or TRBD2 (5 bases each). TRBV5-3 counts as an open reading frame of uncertain function. This CDR3 is built from 16 residues. Trimming cost V 9 bases and J 5 bases, with 23 bases left between them. CDR3 amino acids: CATPLGDLTSTGELFF. CDR3 nucleotide sequence: TGTGCCACCCCCCTGGGGGACCTCACTTCAACCGGGGAGCTGTTTTTT.

The J gene is TRBJ2-7, the V gene TRBV27; maybe TRBD1 (6 bases). The germline CDR1 and CDR2 sequences are MNHEY and SMNVEV (reference sequence). There are 13 residues in the CDR3. The V and J ends lost 6 bases and 3 bases respectively, with 12 bases between them. The CDR3 loop is CASSSRGGYEQYF. The CDR3 region has the DNA TGTGCCAGCAGCTCTAGAGGGGGCTACGAGCAGTACTTC.

The rearrangement joins TRBV15 to TRBJ2-1; 8 bases are a match to TRBD1. Per germline, CDR1 LNHNV and CDR2 YYDKDF (reference sequence). The CDR3 length is 17 residues. The trim removed 0 bases at V and 4 bases at J, leaving 8 bases unmatched. This CDR3 is CATSRDPRGQGYNEQFF. DNA of the CDR3: TGTGCCACCAGCAGAGATCCCCGAGGACAGGGTTACAATGAGCAGTTCTTC.

The rearrangement links TRBV7-2 to TRBJ2-2; weak D call: TRBD1 (6 bases). Trimming removed 1 base from V and 6 bases from J, with 18 bases in between. The CDR3 spans 17 residues. Per the germline V gene, CDR1 is SGHTA and CDR2 is FQGNSA. CDR3 residues: CASSLGATGFSAGELFF. CDR3 bases: TGTGCCAGCAGCTTAGGGGCCACAGGGTTTTCCGCCGGGGAGCTGTTTTTT.

The genes are TRBV3-1 (or the pseudogene TRBV3-2) and TRBJ1-1, with D tentatively TRBD1 (5 bases). The germline CDR1 and CDR2 sequences are LGHDT and YNNKEL (reference sequence). The CDR3 covers 19 residues. Trimming cost V 5 bases and J 4 bases, with 29 bases left between them. The CDR3 region is CASSSKVSASGRASTEAFF. The CDR3, as DNA: TGTGCCAGCAGCAGCAAAGTATCTGCGTCTGGCAGGGCGAGCACTGAAGCTTTCTTT.

This clone has only a few counts. The chain employs TRBV28 and TRBJ1-2; 7 bases line up with TRBD1. Germline V gene lookup returns CDR1 MDHEN and CDR2 SYDVKM. The CDR3 has 13 residues. V lost 2 bases to trimming and J lost 5 bases; unmatched junction nucleotides: 2. The DNA for the CDR3 is TGTGCCAGCAGTTTAGGGACAGTTTATGGCTACACCTTC. Translation: CASSLGTVYGYTF.

The chain employs TRBV28 and TRBJ2-1; D is unclear. Germline V CDR1 and CDR2: MDHEN, SYDVKM. CDR3 length: 12 amino acids. The germline V and J ends were trimmed by 3 bases and 10 bases, with 10 bases remaining between them. The CDR3: CASSLGNWEQFF. The CDR3 bases are TGTGCCAGCAGTTTGGGGAATTGGGAGCAGTTCTTC.

This clone was counted a few times. The gene calls are TRBV28 and TRBJ1-5; no reliable D call. This CDR3 is 11 amino acids long. CDR1 is MDHEN, CDR2 SYDVKM, per germline. Trimming shortened V by 4 bases and J by 6 bases, and 4 bases separated the two germline ends. The CDR3 DNA follows: TGTGCCAGCAGTTCATCTCAGCCCCAGCATTTT. It codes for CASSSSQPQHF.

The sample holds a few counts of this clone. The chain uses TRBV5-1 and TRBJ1-1, with 8 bases matching TRBD1. V was clipped by 0 bases and J by 6 bases; unmatched bases: 1. This CDR3 comprises 13 residues. Looked up from germline, CDR1 is SGHRS and CDR2 is YFSETQ. The CDR3 loop is CASSLVQGAEAFF. As DNA, the CDR3 is TGCGCCAGCAGCTTGGTACAGGGGGCTGAAGCTTTCTTT.

The rearrangement links TRBV28 to TRBJ2-1, with 12 bases identical to TRBD2. The germline V gene has CDR1 MDHEN and CDR2 SYDVKM. CDR3 length: 17 residues. After removal of 8 bases from V and 7 bases from J, the junction contained 15 bases not matched to a gene. CDR3 amino acids: CASSSRLAGVLWNEQFF. CDR3 DNA: TGTGCCAGCTCTAGCCGACTAGCGGGAGTCTTATGGAATGAGCAGTTCTTC.

The chain uses TRBV5-5 and TRBJ1-2, with 9 nucleotides matching TRBD1. The CDR3 loop spans 15 amino acids. The germline gives CDR1 SGHKS, CDR2 YYEKEE (reference sequence). Unmatched junction bases numbered 6, after V lost 4 bases and J lost 2 bases. The CDR3 reads CASSLRTGANYGYTF. The CDR3 region has the DNA TGTGCCAGCAGCCTGAGGACAGGGGCCAACTATGGCTACACCTTC.

This sequence joins TRBV10-3 and TRBJ2-5; 10 bases are a match to TRBD2. Trimming at V came to 6 bases and at J to 3 bases, leaving 1 base not matched to a gene. The length of the CDR3 is 13 residues. Germline CDR1 reads ENHRY; CDR2 reads SYGVKD. In DNA form, the CDR3 reads TGTGCCATCAGCCTAGCGGGGGAAGAGACCCAGTACTTC. Translating gives CAISLAGEETQYF.

The V call is TRBV18, the J call TRBJ2-3, with D perhaps matching TRBD2 (5 bases). CDR1 and CDR2 from the germline V gene are KGHSH and LQKENI. V was shortened by 0 bases and J by 7 bases, with 14 bases between the two germline ends. The CDR3 contains 15 residues. The CDR3 DNA reads TGTGCCAGCTCACCACCGAATAGCGAGATGCATACGCAGTATTTT. This gives the protein CASSPPNSEMHTQYF.

This clone was seen a few times. This sample includes further DNA sequences coding for the same CDR3. The rearrangement links TRBV6-2 or TRBV6-3 to TRBJ1-5; no clear D. Germline V CDR1 and CDR2: MNHEY, SVGEGT. Trimming took off 3 bases at V and 7 bases at J, with 7 bases between the two ends. This CDR3 comprises 12 residues. The CDR3 DNA is TGTGCCAGCAGTTATCGGTTGCAGCCCCAGCATTTT. It yields the protein CASSYRLQPQHF.

The chain joins TRBV5-1 to TRBJ1-1; D is possibly TRBD1 (5 bases). The CDR3 sequence is 14 residues long. The V gene lost 0 bases and the J gene lost 11 bases, with 17 bases spanning the gap. CDR1 SGHRS and CDR2 YFSETQ come from the germline V gene. CDR3 region: CASSLGGVEAMAFF. The DNA of the CDR3 is TGCGCCAGCAGCTTGGGGGGCGTGGAGGCTATGGCTTTCTTT.

The V gene is TRBV9, the J gene TRBJ1-3; no clear D gene. Between the trimmed V and J ends, which lost 0 bases and 4 bases, there was a span of 8 bases. The CDR3 totals 14 residues. CDR1 is SGDLS and CDR2 is YYNGEE in the germline V gene. CDR3 DNA sequence: TGTGCCAGCAGCGTAGGGGAGACGGGAAACACCATATATTTT. Its protein product is CASSVGETGNTIYF.

The rearrangement uses TRBV6-2 or TRBV6-3 and TRBJ2-1; D not resolved. Per germline, CDR1 MNHEY and CDR2 SVGEGT. V dropped 2 bases and J dropped 7 bases, with 3 bases sitting between them. CDR3 length: 11 residues. Here the CDR3 DNA reads TGTGCCAGCAGTTACAGGAATGAGCAGTTCTTC. It encodes CASSYRNEQFF.

The rearrangement joins TRBV28 to TRBJ2-5; no definite D call. This CDR3 contains 13 residues. V was cut by 5 bases and J by 1 base, with 8 bases left in between. Looked up from germline, CDR1 is MDHEN and CDR2 is SYDVKM. CDR3 residues: CASSPGPQETQYF. For the CDR3, the DNA is TGTGCCAGCAGTCCGGGTCCCCAAGAGACCCAGTACTTC.

This chain links TRBV7-8 with TRBJ1-5; perhaps TRBD1 as D (5 bases). Germline V gene data show CDR1 as SGHVS and CDR2 as FQNEAQ. The V end was cut by 1 base, the J end by 7 bases, with 11 bases between. The CDR3 totals 14 residues. CDR3 bases: TGTGCCAGCAGCTTAGAGGCAGGGTACCAGCCCCAGCATTTT. This gives the protein CASSLEAGYQPQHF.

The chain recombines TRBV19 with TRBJ2-7, with TRBD1 matching 8 bases. From germline, CDR1 is LNHDA and CDR2 SQIVND (reference sequence). V trimming: 6 bases; J trimming: 3 bases; junction bases outside the gene matches: 7. CDR3 length: 14 amino acids. The CDR3: CASRSVDRDYEQYF. The CDR3 DNA reads as TGTGCCAGTAGGAGTGTGGACAGGGACTACGAGCAGTACTTC.

This sequence joins TRBV15 and TRBJ1-5; 12 nucleotides line up with TRBD1. The CDR3 extends over 19 amino acids. The V gene's germline CDR1 is LNHNV and CDR2 YYDKDF (reference sequence). The V segment lost 0 bases and the J segment 5 bases; nucleotides outside the gene matches: 11. The CDR3 sequence: CATSRDRVGDRGRDQPQHF. The CDR3 region has the DNA TGTGCCACCAGCAGAGATCGGGTGGGGGACAGGGGGCGAGATCAGCCCCAGCATTTT.

The genes are TRBV7-2 and TRBJ1-2; D remains unclear. The V and J ends lost 5 bases and 1 base respectively, with 14 bases between them. CDR3 length equals 15 residues. Germline-derived CDR1 and CDR2 are SGHTA and FQGNSA. CDR3 loop: CASSPHRDVNYGYTF. CDR3 sequence (DNA): TGTGCCAGCAGCCCCCACCGCGACGTTAACTATGGCTACACCTTC.

The genes are TRBV28 and TRBJ1-5; tentative D call: TRBD1 (5 bases). V lost 5 bases and J lost 2, with 16 bases in between. CDR3 length equals 16 residues. CDR1 is MDHEN and CDR2 is SYDVKM in the germline V gene. CDR3 coding DNA: TGTGCCAGCAGTCAGGGTCCGGGACGCGGCAATCAGCCCCAGCATTTT. Its protein is CASSQGPGRGNQPQHF.